Given below is one TCR beta chain in context. Antigen specificity is unknown. The CDR3 runs to 13 residues. Per the germline V gene, CDR1 is SGHKS and CDR2 is YYEKEE (reference sequence). V dropped 3 bases and J dropped 5 bases, with 12 bases sitting between them. This sample is drawn from a study of OX40 agonist ivuxolimab in advanced cancers. General study findings and limits: At doses 0.1 to 3.0 mg/kg, CD4+ and CD8+ clones expanded. In the expanded peripheral T cells, antigen specificity was never determined.

The table came from immunoSEQ multiplex PCR; TCRdb's copy has only in-frame clones and leaves some out. The top ten hold 18% of the sample, which has several thousand clones, just under 70% seen once. Sequences were derived from CD4+ or CD8+ T cells sorted from blood, sampled in a trial of the OX40 agonist ivuxolimab. This chain uses TRBV5-5 with TRBJ2-7; either TRBD1 or TRBD2 may supply D (5 bases each). The sequence was collected from an adult with an advanced solid tumor such as melanoma, head and neck, liver or kidney cancer. DNA for the CDR3: TGTGCCAGCAGCTCCCAGGGAGACGACGAGCAGTACTTC. It encodes CASSSQGDDEQYF.